The 29 T cell receptor beta chains listed next were all sequenced from one sample in a study of early T cells in non-severe SARS-CoV-2 infection. TCRdb reanalysed the 5' RACE reads using MiXCR and keeps one entry per CDR3 protein. The sample has around 80,000 distinct CDR3 sequences; about 13% are singletons. Sequenced sample: whole blood. The source of these receptors is an adult who was a healthcare worker with PCR-confirmed SARS-CoV-2 infection or an uninfected control (not recorded which).

This clonotype occurred many times. The rearrangement links TRBV6-2 or TRBV6-3 to TRBJ2-6; a possible D gene is TRBD1 (6 bases). Deletions cut 8 bases from V and 12 bases from J, with 26 bases between. The V gene's germline CDR1 is MNHEY and CDR2 SVGEGT. The CDR3 has 16 amino acids. This chain's CDR3 is CASASPLAHRAPVLTF. The CDR3 nucleotides are TGTGCCAGCGCCTCACCCCTGGCGCACAGGGCCCCCGTCCTGACTTTC.

This clonotype was recorded many times. A read error may produce the germline difference seen at one junction end. The chain carries TRBV11-2 and TRBJ2-2, with D possibly matching TRBD2 (5 bases). Germline CDR1 and CDR2: SGHAT and FQNNGV. The CDR3 is made up of 16 amino acids. The CDR3: CASSLGAQRYTGELFF. The CDR3 DNA reads as TGTGCCAGCAGCTTAGGGGCTCAGCGGTACACCGGGGAGCTTTTTTTT.

The chain uses TRBV7-3 and TRBJ1-1, with unresolved D. This CDR3 has 13 amino acids. The V end lost 5 bases, the J end lost 1 base, and 8 bases lay between the germline ends. CDR1 SGHTA and CDR2 FQGTGA come from the germline V gene. CDR3 in amino acids: CASSAGQNTEAFF. The DNA for the CDR3 is TGTGCCAGCAGCGCGGGCCAGAACACTGAAGCTTTCTTT. Using reference TRBV7-3 and TRBJ1-1 for the parts outside the CDR3, the full variable domain is GAGVSQTPSNKVTEKGKYVELRCDPISGHTALYWYRQSLGQGPEFLIYFQGTGAADDSGLPNDRFFAVRPEGSVSTLKIQRTERGDSAVYLCASSAGQNTEAFFGQGTRLTVV.

This clonotype was counted ten times or more. J is TRBJ1-1 and V is TRBV18, with a possible D match to TRBD1 (6 bases). CDR3 length equals 13 residues. Germline lookup yields CDR1 KGHSH and CDR2 LQKENI. Trimming took off 3 bases at V and 5 bases at J, with 10 bases between the two ends. CDR3 loop: CASSPTGLTEAFF. CDR3 bases: TGTGCCAGCTCACCCACAGGGTTGACTGAAGCTTTCTTT.

This clonotype was seen at least ten times. The genes are TRBV15 and TRBJ2-3, with D possibly TRBD2 on 6 matching bases. Trimming took 2 bases from V and 2 from J, leaving 17 bases between them. CDR3 length: 17 amino acids. CDR1 and CDR2 from the germline V gene are LNHNV and YYDKDF (reference sequence). The CDR3 is CATSRPRGGTDTDTQYF. DNA of the CDR3: TGTGCCACCAGCAGACCCAGAGGCGGGACTGACACAGATACGCAGTATTTT.

The chain employs TRBV6-5 and TRBJ1-4; D is unresolved. Deletions cut 4 bases from V and 4 bases from J, with 4 bases between. Per germline, CDR1 MNHEY and CDR2 SVGAGI. This CDR3 has 12 residues. CDR3 in amino acids: CASSSNNEKLFF. Here the CDR3 DNA reads TGTGCCAGCAGTTCGAATAATGAAAAACTGTTTTTT.

The sample holds a few counts of this clonotype. V and J are TRBV2 and TRBJ2-1, with no clear D. Looked up from germline, CDR1 is SNHLY and CDR2 is FYNNEI. V was trimmed by 1 base and J by 0 bases, leaving 7 bases between them. CDR3 length equals 15 residues. Here the CDR3 reads CASSEGQSSYNEQFF. Written as DNA, the CDR3 is TGTGCCAGCAGTGAAGGGCAGAGCTCCTACAATGAGCAGTTCTTC.

This clonotype was detected only a few times. The chain has TRBV6-5 and TRBJ1-2; D possibly corresponds to TRBD1 (5 bases). The CDR3 spans 16 residues. CDR1 is MNHEY and CDR2 is SVGAGI in the germline V gene. Trimming cost V 1 base and J 4 bases, with 16 bases left between them. The CDR3 nucleotides read TGTGCCAGCAGTTACTTGGGGCTCAGACCCGGCTATGGCTACACCTTC. Translated: CASSYLGLRPGYGYTF.

This chain uses TRBV28 with TRBJ1-1, with unresolved D. Trimming removed 2 bases from V and 1 base from J, with 2 bases in between. Germline V gene sequence: CDR1 MDHEN, CDR2 SYDVKM. The CDR3 loop spans 12 amino acids. CDR3 loop: CASSLTNTEAFF. CDR3 nucleotide sequence: TGTGCCAGCAGTTTAACGAACACTGAAGCTTTCTTT.

The chain links TRBV7-3 to TRBJ2-1; 10 bases align to TRBD2. Trimming removed 5 bases from V and 2 bases from J; junction bases left unmatched: 6. The CDR3 extends over 16 amino acids. The V gene's germline CDR1 is SGHTA and CDR2 FQGTGA. The chain's CDR3 is CASSPQAGGAYNEQFF. The CDR3 DNA sequence: TGTGCCAGCAGCCCCCAAGCGGGAGGGGCCTACAATGAGCAGTTCTTC.

Only a few counts were recorded for this clonotype. The chain joins TRBV7-9 to TRBJ2-2, with D possibly matching TRBD2 (5 bases). Trimming stripped 2 bases from V and 0 bases from J, with 10 bases between. Germline values: CDR1 SEHNR, CDR2 FQNEAQ (reference sequence). The CDR3 covers 16 residues. The CDR3 loop is CASSLSLASNTGELFF. Here the CDR3 DNA reads TGTGCCAGCAGCTTAAGCCTAGCTTCGAACACCGGGGAGCTGTTTTTT. Based on the CDR3 plus reference TRBV7-9 and TRBJ2-2, the full variable domain is DTGVSQNPRHKITKRGQNVTFRCDPISEHNRLYWYRQTLGQGPEFLTYFQNEAQLEKSRLLSDRFSAERPKGSFSTLEIQRTEQGDSAMYLCASSLSLASNTGELFFGEGSRLTVL.

This clonotype was seen ten or more times. This chain uses TRBV6-5 with TRBJ2-2; TRBD2 aligns across 14 bases. Germline assignment: CDR1 MNHEY and CDR2 SVGAGI. The CDR3 is made up of 18 amino acids. The junction had 11 bases not matched to a gene; V was cut back by 5 bases and J by 6 bases. The CDR3 protein is CASSLRLAGGKRAGELFF. The CDR3 DNA reads TGTGCCAGCAGTCTCCGACTAGCGGGAGGGAAGAGGGCCGGGGAGCTGTTTTTT.

This clonotype was observed at least ten times. The chain couples TRBV21-1 to TRBJ1-2; TRBD1 is the table's D call, not checked against the DNA. TRBV21-1 is reported as a pseudogene. The CDR3 extends over 11 amino acids. The CDR3 is CASEGDYGYTF. The CDR3 DNA sequence: TGTGCCAGCGAAGGGGACTATGGCTACACCTTC.

This chain joins TRBV5-1 and TRBJ2-7; 7 bases agree with TRBD1. Germline V CDR1 and CDR2: SGHRS, YFSETQ. The CDR3 sequence is 15 residues long. V lost 5 bases to trimming and J lost 2 bases; unmatched junction nucleotides: 10. The CDR3 region has the DNA TGCGCCAGCAGTCAACCTGACAGGGCCGCCTACGAGCAGTACTTC. Translating it yields CASSQPDRAAYEQYF.

This clonotype has ten or more counts. V and J are TRBV20-1 and TRBJ2-2; D is ambiguous. CDR1 DFQATT and CDR2 SNEGSKA come from the germline V gene (reference sequence). V lost 3 bases, J lost 4 bases, and 9 bases lay in between. CDR3 length: 13 amino acids. CDR3 amino acids: CSASFGSTGELFF. In DNA, the CDR3 is TGCAGTGCTAGTTTTGGGTCCACCGGGGAGCTGTTTTTT.

This clonotype was counted between two and nine times. This chain joins TRBV20-1 and TRBJ1-6; 10 bases agree with TRBD1. The CDR3 totals 15 residues. V lost 6 bases to trimming and J lost 6 bases; unmatched junction nucleotides: 8. Per germline, CDR1 DFQATT and CDR2 SNEGSKA (reference sequence). CDR3 bases: TGCAGTGCCCCACGGACAGGGGGAGTTAATTCACCCCTCCACTTT. This encodes CSAPRTGGVNSPLHF.

The rearrangement links TRBV12-3 or TRBV12-4 to TRBJ1-5; D remains ambiguous. The CDR3 totals 12 residues. Deletions cut 8 bases from V and 1 base from J, with 6 bases between. The CDR3 nucleotides are TGTGCCAGCGCGCGAAGCAATCAGCCCCAGCATTTT. Its protein is CASARSNQPQHF.

V gene TRBV5-6 combines with J gene TRBJ2-3; D is unresolved. This CDR3 contains 14 residues. Germline V gene sequence: CDR1 SGHDT, CDR2 YYEEEE. The V and J ends lost 2 bases and 4 bases respectively, with 11 bases between them. This CDR3 is CASSFQDGSDTQYF. The CDR3 bases are TGTGCCAGCAGCTTTCAGGATGGGTCAGATACGCAGTATTTT.

This chain connects TRBV7-3 to TRBJ2-2; either TRBD1 or TRBD2 may supply D (6 bases each). The length of the CDR3 is 16 residues. Looked up from germline, CDR1 is SGHTA and CDR2 is FQGTGA. Deletions cut 1 base from V and 6 bases from J, with 15 bases between. The CDR3: CASSLNGGLSAGELFF. The CDR3 DNA sequence: TGTGCCAGCAGCTTAAATGGGGGGCTCTCGGCCGGGGAGCTGTTTTTT.

CDR3 region: CASSASLSGTGGEQYF. Here the CDR3 DNA reads TGTGCCAGCAGCGCGAGCCTTAGCGGGACAGGGGGCGAGCAGTACTTC. This chain joins TRBV9 and TRBJ2-7; 11 positions agree with TRBD1. Germline trimming cut 3 bases from V and 6 bases from J; bases unmatched to any gene: 11. The V gene's germline CDR1 is SGDLS and CDR2 YYNGEE. The CDR3 totals 16 residues.

The V gene is TRBV5-5, the J gene TRBJ2-7; the D gene is possibly TRBD2 (6 bases). The V gene's germline CDR1 is SGHKS and CDR2 YYEKEE (reference sequence). This CDR3 has 14 amino acids. V was trimmed by 4 bases and J by 1 base, leaving 12 bases between them. CDR3 amino acids: CASSTGSLSYEQYF. CDR3 coding DNA: TGTGCCAGCAGCACCGGGAGCCTATCCTACGAGCAGTACTTC.

The V gene is TRBV5-1, the J gene TRBJ2-7, with D uncertain. CDR1 is SGHRS, CDR2 YFSETQ, per germline. The CDR3 covers 14 residues. V lost 2 bases to trimming and J lost 2 bases, with 11 bases between them. CDR3 region: CASSFDHPTYEQYF. CDR3 bases: TGCGCCAGCAGCTTCGACCACCCAACCTACGAGCAGTACTTC.

This chain links TRBV12-3 or TRBV12-4 with TRBJ2-3, with TRBD1 identical over 8 bases. The CDR3 spans 14 residues. The V gene end was trimmed by 7 bases and the J gene end by 3 bases; junction bases not matched to a gene: 6. The CDR3 DNA sequence: TGTGCCAGCAACGACAGGGGCGTAACAGATACGCAGTATTTT. As protein: CASNDRGVTDTQYF.

This clonotype was seen a handful of times. The chain is built from TRBV7-2 and TRBJ2-3; D remains unclear. Germline V lookup: CDR1 SGHTA, CDR2 FQGNSA. The CDR3 extends over 14 amino acids. Trimming left V 3 bases short and J 6 bases short, with 13 bases between. The DNA of the CDR3 is TGTGCCAGCAGCTTTATGGGCGGTTCGGATACGCAGTATTTT. Translation: CASSFMGGSDTQYF.

V usage is TRBV28 and J usage is TRBJ2-7, with D maybe TRBD1 (6 bases). V was shortened by 5 bases and J by 1 base, with 9 bases between the two germline ends. The CDR3 has 13 residues. Germline V gene data show CDR1 as MDHEN and CDR2 as SYDVKM. CDR3 DNA sequence: TGTGCCAGCAGTCAGGACAGATCCTACGAGCAGTACTTC. Its protein is CASSQDRSYEQYF.

This clonotype was observed a few times. The chain joins TRBV5-1 to TRBJ1-4; tentative D call: TRBD1 (6 bases). There are 15 residues in the CDR3. CDR1 is SGHRS, CDR2 YFSETQ, per germline. The V gene lost 4 bases and the J gene lost 4 bases, with 14 bases spanning the gap. Here the CDR3 reads CASSPLTGRNEKLFF. CDR3 coding DNA: TGCGCCAGCAGCCCTTTGACAGGTCGTAATGAAAAACTGTTTTTT. The complete variable domain, with remaining parts taken from reference TRBV5-1 and TRBJ1-4, reads KAGVTQTPRYLIKTRGQQVTLSCSPISGHRSVSWYQQTPGQGLQFLFEYFSETQRNKGNFPGRFSGRQFSNSRSEMNVSTLELGDSALYLCASSPLTGRNEKLFFGSGTQLSVL.

The rearrangement links TRBV4-2 to TRBJ2-1; 7 bases agree with TRBD2. J lost 6 bases, V lost 4 bases, and 9 bases had no gene match. CDR3 length: 15 residues. Germline CDR1 is LGHNA and CDR2 is YNFKEQ. The chain's CDR3 is CASSPEGLGLNEQFF. The CDR3 DNA reads as TGTGCCAGCAGCCCTGAAGGACTAGGCCTCAATGAGCAGTTCTTC.

The chain is built from TRBV15 and TRBJ2-2, with 12 bases matching TRBD2. V was pared by 2 bases and J by 0 bases, with 4 bases of the junction left unmatched. The germline gives CDR1 LNHNV, CDR2 YYDKDF (reference sequence). CDR3 size: 18 residues. CDR3 amino acids: CATSRPGLAGPNTGELFF. Here the CDR3 DNA reads TGTGCCACCAGCAGACCCGGACTAGCGGGACCGAACACCGGGGAGCTGTTTTTT.

This clonotype showed up many times. The rearrangement uses TRBV30 and TRBJ1-3; D not resolved. Germline values: CDR1 GTSNPN, CDR2 SVGIG (reference sequence). The CDR3 sequence is 17 residues long. V was shortened by 5 bases and J by 2 bases, with 22 bases between the two germline ends. The CDR3 nucleotides read TGTGCCTGGTCTCTCCAGGAGGGCGTCTCCCCTGGAAACACCATATATTTT. Its translation: CAWSLQEGVSPGNTIYF.